One and the same sample provided the 10 T cell receptor beta chains below, sequenced in a study of cytomegalovirus exposure and HLA in healthy donors. The primer mix had 60 Vbeta and 13 Jbeta primers. TCRdb keeps only in-frame clones here, not all; method: immunoSEQ multiplex PCR. The table shows roughly 97,000 clones, with about 80% occurring only once. The specimen was PBMCs. These receptors all stem from a woman in her thirties or forties in good health and CMV-seronegative.

V is TRBV19 and J is TRBJ2-7; 8 nucleotides match TRBD2. Germline CDR1 is LNHDA and CDR2 is SQIVND (reference sequence). The CDR3 has 15 residues. V was clipped by 3 bases and J by 3 bases; unmatched bases: 7. The DNA of the CDR3 is TGTGCCAGTAGTATTCAGCCGGGAGGGGGCTACGAGCAGTACTTC. Translation gives CASSIQPGGGYEQYF.

This clone was recorded only once. The chain carries TRBV2 and TRBJ1-5, with 7 bases that match TRBD1. CDR3 length equals 19 residues. J gave up 1 base and V 4 bases, and 16 bases lay outside the gene matches. Germline V gives CDR1 SNHLY, CDR2 FYNNEI. In DNA, the CDR3 is TGTGCCAGCAGTGGACTCCCAGGGGGAACTCGCAGAAGCAATCAGCCCCAGCATTTT. Translating gives CASSGLPGGTRRSNQPQHF. The complete variable domain, with remaining parts taken from reference TRBV2 and TRBJ1-5, reads EPEVTQTPSHQVTQMGQEVILRCVPISNHLYFYWYRQILGQKVEFLVSFYNNEISEKSEIFDDQFSVERPDGSNFTLKIRSTKLEDSAMYFCASSGLPGGTRRSNQPQHFGDGTRLSIL.

The gene calls are TRBV7-9 and TRBJ1-2; D gene unclear. The V end was cut by 3 bases, the J end by 0 bases, with 5 bases between. CDR1 is SEHNR, CDR2 FQNEAQ, per germline (reference sequence). This CDR3 spans 13 amino acids. CDR3 sequence reads: CASSFETNYGYTF. The CDR3 DNA is TGTGCCAGCAGCTTCGAGACTAACTATGGCTACACCTTC.

V and J are TRBV10-1 and TRBJ2-5, with TRBD2 as a possible D gene (5 bases). Trimming pared 5 bases from V and 5 bases from J, leaving 12 bases between. CDR1 is WNHNN, CDR2 SYGVQD, per germline (reference sequence). This CDR3 comprises 13 residues. As DNA, the CDR3 is TGCGCCAGCAGTCGAGCGGCCCTCGAGACCCAGTACTTC. This translates into CASSRAALETQYF.

V and J are TRBV5-1 and TRBJ2-2; the match to TRBD1 covers 7 bases. The CDR3 sequence is 15 residues long. Germline V gene lookup returns CDR1 SGHRS and CDR2 YFSETQ. Trimming cost V 5 bases and J 6 bases; bases outside gene matches: 10. The CDR3 region is CASSAGTVMSGELFF. The CDR3 DNA reads as TGCGCCAGCAGTGCCGGGACAGTCATGTCCGGGGAGCTGTTTTTT. The full variable domain, rest sourced from reference TRBV5-1 and TRBJ2-2, is KAGVTQTPRYLIKTRGQQVTLSCSPISGHRSVSWYQQTPGQGLQFLFEYFSETQRNKGNFPGRFSGRQFSNSRSEMNVSTLELGDSALYLCASSAGTVMSGELFFGEGSRLTVL.

The rearrangement links TRBV28 to TRBJ1-2; no reliable D call. From germline, CDR1 is MDHEN and CDR2 SYDVKM. CDR3 length equals 12 residues. The germline V and J ends were trimmed by 3 bases and 7 bases, with 9 bases remaining between them. CDR3 sequence: CASSLLGAGYTF. Here the CDR3 DNA reads TGTGCCAGCAGTTTGTTAGGAGCTGGCTACACCTTC.

V and J are TRBV2 and TRBJ1-2; a weak D match, TRBD1 (5 bases). The CDR3 spans 12 residues. Germline V gene sequence: CDR1 SNHLY, CDR2 FYNNEI. Between the trimmed V and J ends, which lost 3 bases and 8 bases, there was a span of 10 bases. This CDR3 is CASSDQGRGYTF. The DNA for the CDR3 is TGTGCCAGCAGTGATCAGGGCCGCGGCTACACCTTC.

This clone has more than one count but fewer than ten. V is TRBV28 and J is TRBJ1-2; no firm D call. CDR3 length equals 15 residues. V lost 6 bases to trimming and J lost 4 bases, with 18 bases between them. The germline V gene encodes CDR1 MDHEN and CDR2 SYDVKM. DNA of the CDR3: TGTGCCAGCAGATCCGAGACGAGGGCTGGCTATGGCTACACCTTC. Its translation: CASRSETRAGYGYTF.

In this sample, this clone turned up a few times. The gene calls are TRBV7-9 and TRBJ2-3; D may be TRBD2 (6 bases). From germline, CDR1 is SEHNR and CDR2 FQNEAQ (reference sequence). The germline V and J ends were trimmed by 2 bases and 3 bases, with 12 bases remaining between them. This CDR3 contains 15 residues. CDR3 sequence: CASSLRGSNTDTQYF. In nucleotides, the CDR3 is TGTGCCAGCAGCTTACGGGGGAGTAATACAGATACGCAGTATTTT.

The J gene is TRBJ2-7, the V gene TRBV7-9, with D unresolved. The CDR3 has 15 residues. Germline V gives CDR1 SEHNR, CDR2 FQNEAQ (reference sequence). Deletions cut 4 bases from V and 2 bases from J, with 15 bases between. The CDR3 reads CASSSSGLLPYEQYF. The CDR3 nucleotides read TGTGCCAGCAGCTCCTCGGGTCTATTGCCCTACGAGCAGTACTTC. The entire variable domain, with the rest obtained from reference TRBV7-9 and TRBJ2-7, is as follows: DTGVSQNPRHKITKRGQNVTFRCDPISEHNRLYWYRQTLGQGPEFLTYFQNEAQLEKSRLLSDRFSAERPKGSFSTLEIQRTEQGDSAMYLCASSSSGLLPYEQYFGPGTRLTVT.